The clone carrying this T cell receptor beta chain has just a few counts. This entry comes from a study of cytomegalovirus exposure and HLA in healthy donors. Looked up from germline, CDR1 is LNHNV and CDR2 is YYDKDF (reference sequence). This CDR3 has 14 amino acids. Trimming took off 8 bases at V and 0 bases at J, with 14 bases between the two ends. The study ran its PCR with 60 Vbeta and 13 Jbeta primers. Generated by immunoSEQ multiplex PCR, the TCRdb table keeps only in-frame clones and is missing some. The table shows 43,000 or so clones, with around 62% occurring only once. The material sequenced was PBMCs. The sequence was obtained from a human donor in good health. The chain uses TRBV15 and TRBJ2-7; the D gene is possibly TRBD2 (7 bases). In DNA, the CDR3 is TGTGCCACCGCTAGGGGGGGGGCCTCCTACGAGCAGTACTTC. Translated: CATARGGASYEQYF.